A selection of T cell receptor beta chains follows, all from one sample in a study of T cells after posttransplantation cyclophosphamide. Repertoires were generated with immunoSEQ multiplex PCR, while TCRdb's copy carries only in-frame clones and drops some. The sample shows more than 40,000 clones, none of them appearing just once. What was sequenced was PBMCs. Receptor source: a man aged 40-55 years in good health, CMV-negative, and a related stem cell transplant donor. The conserved cysteine and the conserved F or W are not part of the CDR3 here. The order of the fields is CDR3 length, D gene, V gene, J gene, CDR3 protein. A D gene is named only where the DNA matches it firmly.

9	-	TRBV29-1	TRBJ1-2	SVRDIYGYT
12	-	TRBV27	TRBJ2-1	ASRDYSGYNEQF
15	TRBD2	TRBV7-7	TRBJ2-7	ASSSGLAGGPMAEQY
13	TRBD2	TRBV7-7	TRBJ2-1	ASSPTSGSGNEQF
15	-	TRBV7-9	TRBJ2-6	ASSHWGRNSGANVLT
13	-	TRBV7-2	TRBJ2-3	ASSTSGMATLPQY
12	TRBD1	TRBV11-2	TRBJ2-5	ASSNGQGQETQY
12	TRBD1	TRBV6-1	TRBJ2-7	ASGPFNRGREQY
13	-	TRBV5-4	TRBJ1-5	ASSQALEGGQPQH
12	-	TRBV6-5	TRBJ1-6	ASRISSYNSPLH
11	TRBD1	TRBV7-6	-	ASSPTGAYEQY
13	TRBD2	TRBV11-2	TRBJ2-1	ASSEGTSGTNEQF
12	TRBD2	TRBV7-3	TRBJ2-7	ASSPSGRSNEQY
15	TRBD1	TRBV10-2	TRBJ2-5	ASSRGQPNWDQETQY
13	TRBD1	TRBV7-9	TRBJ1-2	ASSAGTGPTYGYT
12	-	TRBV27	TRBJ1-5	ASSFGISNQPQH
12	-	TRBV5-1	TRBJ1-1	ASSAGGPNTEAF